The clone carrying this T cell receptor (beta chain) appeared many times. MiXCR re-clonotyped the PCR reads for TCRdb. In the table there are more than 85,000 clones, around 7.8% of which are singletons. Germline V gene lookup returns CDR1 WNHNN and CDR2 SYGVQD (reference sequence). The CDR3 is made up of 12 amino acids. V lost 10 bases and J 9 bases, leaving 16 bases between the germline ends. The sample originates from a study of metastatic and nonmetastatic thyroid tumors. Study overall: Both malignant and benign thyroid patients supplied peripheral blood and tumor or nodule tissue samples, across which the repertoires of these patients were then compared.

No treatment had been given to any patient before thyroid surgery. Sequenced: blood. The receptor comes from a female donor with papillary thyroid cancer or a benign thyroid nodule (not recorded which). Some clones in this sample may be carry-over from other donors' samples. The rearrangement links TRBV10-1 to TRBJ2-1; D call uncertain. The DNA for the CDR3 is TGCGCCACCCAAGACGAATATGGTGAGCAGTTCTTC. Residues: CATQDEYGEQFF.